The T cell receptor beta chain described here comes from a study of cytomegalovirus exposure and HLA in healthy donors. Study details: Among around 170 million T cells, an earlier analysis found roughly 100 million unique TCR beta sequences. A data release that came early held 80 million to 95 million unique TCRs from HLA-typed donors. There were a few hundred genotyped donors. Of these, about 86% fell in the genetic ancestry cluster associated with self-reported Caucasian donors.

PCR used 60 Vbeta primers and 13 Jbeta primers. Sequenced by immunoSEQ multiplex PCR; TCRdb stores in-frame clones only, minus some. The sample gives some 70,000 clones, roughly 70% of which show up once; 14% is in the top ten. After removal of 5 bases from V and 2 bases from J, the junction contained 3 bases not matched to a gene. CDR1 is SGHDT and CDR2 is YYEEEE in the germline V gene. The CDR3 is 13 amino acids. The rearrangement links TRBV5-6 to TRBJ1-2, with 7 bases fitting TRBD1. The receptor's source is a male donor in good health and CMV-seropositive. Sequencing used PBMCs. CDR3: CASRATGNYGYTF. The CDR3 nucleotides read TGTGCCAGCAGGGCGACAGGGAACTATGGCTACACCTTC.